These T cell receptor beta chains were read from a single sample in a study of human T cells and chemical hapten exposure. TCRdb redid the calling of the RACE reads with MiXCR, one entry per CDR3 protein. The sample lists some 110,000 distinct CDR3 sequences, around 10% occurring once. Source: whole blood, taken in connection with sensitization to the hapten diphenylcyclopropenone (DPC). These receptors originate from a woman aged 45-60 years with alopecia areata. Some clones in this sample may be carry-over from other donors' samples. The CDR3 runs from the conserved cysteine through the conserved F or W. D genes are given only for firm matches. Expanded clones are given a class, and other clones once, few, many or no size at all.

j_call: TRBJ2-2; d_call: TRBD1; clone_size: -; v_call: TRBV2; cdr3_aa: CASSLDRDTGELFF; cdr3_nt: TGTGCCAGCAGTCTGGACAGGGACACCGGGGAGCTGTTTTTT
j_call: TRBJ1-1; d_call: -; clone_size: -; v_call: TRBV12-3/TRBV12-4; cdr3_aa: CASSRNRDTEAFF; cdr3_nt: TGTGCCAGCAGTCGAAACAGGGACACTGAAGCTTTCTTT
j_call: TRBJ2-1; d_call: -; clone_size: many; v_call: TRBV7-6; cdr3_aa: CASSRTGFEQFF; cdr3_nt: TGTGCCAGCAGTCGCACGGGGTTCGAGCAGTTCTTC
j_call: TRBJ2-7; d_call: TRBD1; clone_size: many; v_call: TRBV12-3/TRBV12-4; cdr3_aa: CASSFGTGVREQYF; cdr3_nt: TGTGCCAGCAGTTTCGGGACAGGCGTACGTGAGCAGTACTTC
j_call: TRBJ1-6; d_call: TRBD1; clone_size: once; v_call: TRBV6-6; cdr3_aa: CASSSPTGTGNSPLHF; cdr3_nt: TGTGCCAGCAGTTCACCAACCGGGACAGGGAATTCACCCCTCCACTTT
j_call: TRBJ1-1; d_call: -; clone_size: few; v_call: TRBV7-2; cdr3_aa: CASSLALQGGTEAFF; cdr3_nt: TGTGCCAGCAGCTTAGCGCTCCAGGGTGGCACTGAAGCTTTCTTT
j_call: TRBJ2-7; d_call: -; clone_size: few; v_call: TRBV13; cdr3_aa: CASSHRDQSSYEQYF; cdr3_nt: TGTGCCAGCAGCCACCGGGACCAAAGCTCCTACGAGCAGTACTTC
j_call: TRBJ1-2; d_call: -; clone_size: -; v_call: TRBV21-1; cdr3_aa: CASSKEAVNYGYTF; cdr3_nt: TGTGCCAGCAGCAAAGAGGCAGTTAACTATGGCTACACCTTC
j_call: TRBJ2-3; d_call: -; clone_size: many; v_call: TRBV2; cdr3_aa: CASRRDGSTDTQYF; cdr3_nt: TGTGCCAGCAGACGGGACGGCAGCACAGATACGCAGTATTTT
j_call: TRBJ1-6; d_call: TRBD1; clone_size: -; v_call: TRBV7-2; cdr3_aa: CASSSPIPGQGNSPLHF; cdr3_nt: TGTGCCAGCAGCTCCCCCATTCCGGGACAGGGGAATTCACCCCTCCACTTT
j_call: TRBJ1-6; d_call: TRBD1; clone_size: -; v_call: TRBV5-1; cdr3_aa: CASSPRPDRANSPLHF; cdr3_nt: TGCGCCAGCAGCCCGAGGCCGGACAGGGCTAATTCACCCCTCCACTTT
j_call: TRBJ2-6; d_call: TRBD2; clone_size: -; v_call: TRBV3-1; cdr3_aa: CASSQVGTSGSWYGANVLTF; cdr3_nt: TGTGCCAGCAGCCAAGTCGGGACTAGCGGGAGTTGGTATGGGGCCAACGTCCTGACTTTC
j_call: TRBJ2-3; d_call: -; clone_size: few; v_call: TRBV7-2; cdr3_aa: CASSQLIVDTQYF; cdr3_nt: TGTGCCAGCAGCCAGTTAATTGTAGATACGCAGTATTTT
j_call: TRBJ2-3; d_call: TRBD1; clone_size: many; v_call: TRBV29-1; cdr3_aa: CSVGQGMDTQYF; cdr3_nt: TGCAGCGTAGGACAGGGGATGGATACGCAGTATTTT
j_call: TRBJ1-2; d_call: -; clone_size: few; v_call: TRBV27; cdr3_aa: CASSSRSWGYTF; cdr3_nt: TGTGCCAGCAGTAGCCGGAGCTGGGGCTACACCTTC
j_call: TRBJ1-5; d_call: TRBD1; clone_size: few; v_call: TRBV28; cdr3_aa: CASSSPAGGLRINQPQHF; cdr3_nt: TGTGCCAGCAGTTCCCCCGCAGGGGGGCTCCGTATTAATCAGCCCCAGCATTTT
j_call: TRBJ2-3; d_call: -; clone_size: many; v_call: TRBV11-2; cdr3_aa: CASSRQVMTQYF; cdr3_nt: TGTGCCAGCAGCAGACAGGTCATGACGCAGTATTTT